This T cell receptor (beta chain) derives from a study of blood T cell repertoires in COVID-19. The CDR3 covers 15 residues. CDR1 KGHSH and CDR2 LQKENI come from the germline V gene. V was cut by 0 bases and J by 3 bases, with 11 bases left in between. As handled by the study authors: Counts of nucleated cells, estimated from reference gene primer amplification, were obtained. Here immunoSEQ multiplex PCR was the method, and the copy in TCRdb shows in-frame clones only, minus some. The V and J calls and the clone size are those of that table, but D and trimming were determined from the DNA. Of fewer than 110,000 clones in the sample, around 85% were seen once.

The TCR originated in a woman in her 70s with active or convalescent COVID-19. Sample: peripheral blood. This chain connects TRBV18 to TRBJ1-1, with D tentatively TRBD1 (6 bases). CDR3 bases: TGTGCCAGCTCACCACCGCGGGGGGCCTACACTGAAGCTTTCTTT. This sequence encodes CASSPPRGAYTEAFF.